The 11 T cell receptor beta chains presented below share a single source sample, sequenced in a study of T cell responses to AZD1222 COVID-19 vaccine. Repertoires were generated with immunoSEQ multiplex PCR, while TCRdb's copy carries only in-frame clones and drops some. There are around 70,000 clones in the sample; about 85% occur only once, and around 21% lies in the top ten. Source: peripheral blood, taken on day 0 of AZD1222 vaccination. Every receptor here comes from an adult in good health.

This chain links TRBV3-1 (or the pseudogene TRBV3-2) with TRBJ2-1, with D possibly being TRBD1 or TRBD2 (5 bases each). The CDR3 loop spans 13 amino acids. The germline V gene has CDR1 LGHDT and CDR2 YNNKEL (reference sequence). The V end was cut by 1 base, the J end by 15 bases, with 16 bases between. The DNA for the CDR3 is TGTGCCAGCAGCCAAGCAACCCAGGGACCGTCGTTCTTC. It encodes CASSQATQGPSFF.

The rearrangement joins TRBV7-2 to TRBJ2-7; 8 bases map to TRBD1. CDR3 size: 13 residues. Unmatched junction bases numbered 4, after V lost 5 bases and J lost 4 bases. The V gene's germline CDR1 is SGHTA and CDR2 FQGNSA. In DNA, the CDR3 is TGTGCCAGCAGCCCCGGACAGGGTTACGAGCAGTACTTC. This translates into CASSPGQGYEQYF.

The chain joins TRBV3-1 (or the pseudogene TRBV3-2) to TRBJ2-3; 13 bases line up with TRBD2. After removal of 4 bases from V and 5 bases from J, the junction contained 12 bases not matched to a gene. The CDR3 length is 18 residues. Germline-derived CDR1 and CDR2 are LGHDT and YNNKEL (reference sequence). The CDR3 here is CASSLRWTSGSMGDTQYF. For the CDR3, the DNA is TGTGCCAGCAGCCTCCGGTGGACTAGCGGGAGTATGGGAGATACGCAGTATTTT.

The chain uses TRBV5-1 and TRBJ2-7; 9 nucleotides match TRBD1. This CDR3 contains 15 residues. Looked up from germline, CDR1 is SGHRS and CDR2 is YFSETQ. With V trimmed by 4 bases and J by 2 bases, 7 bases remained unmatched. CDR3: CASSATTGGAYEQYF. The DNA for the CDR3 is TGCGCCAGCAGCGCCACTACAGGGGGCGCCTACGAGCAGTACTTC.

V and J are TRBV7-3 and TRBJ2-1; TRBD1 matches at 10 bases. V was pared by 5 bases and J by 10 bases, with 8 bases of the junction left unmatched. The germline V gene has CDR1 SGHTA and CDR2 FQGTGA. The CDR3 is 14 residues long. The DNA for the CDR3 is TGTGCCAGCAGCGCGGGGACAGGGGACGGAGAGCAGTTCTTC. This encodes CASSAGTGDGEQFF.

This sequence joins TRBV24-1 and TRBJ1-2, with TRBD1 matching over 11 bases. J was trimmed by 6 bases and V by 5 bases; bases with no gene match: 7. This CDR3 comprises 15 residues. Germline V gene sequence: CDR1 KGHDR, CDR2 SFDVKD. CDR3 in DNA: TGTGCCACCAGTGTAAACGGACAGGGGGCGGATGGCTACACCTTC. Residues: CATSVNGQGADGYTF.

This chain uses TRBV3-1 (or the pseudogene TRBV3-2) with TRBJ2-7, with 9 bases identical to TRBD1. Unmatched junction bases numbered 4, after V lost 4 bases and J lost 3 bases. The CDR3 contains 14 residues. Per germline, CDR1 LGHDT and CDR2 YNNKEL (reference sequence). CDR3 sequence reads: CASSPPGQGYEQYF. The CDR3 region has the DNA TGTGCCAGCAGCCCCCCGGGACAGGGCTACGAGCAGTACTTC.

This chain uses TRBV29-1 with TRBJ1-2; D is ambiguous. Germline CDR1 SQVTM, CDR2 ANQGSEA. The V and J ends lost 2 bases and 3 bases respectively, with 7 bases between them. The CDR3 runs to 12 residues. CDR3 sequence: CSVETQYYGYTF. The CDR3 DNA follows: TGCAGCGTTGAAACACAGTACTATGGCTACACCTTC.

The CDR3 DNA is TGTGCCAGCAGCGTAGCTCCACAGGTCGGGTACGAGCAGTACTTC. It codes for CASSVAPQVGYEQYF. The chain links TRBV9 to TRBJ2-7, with D maybe TRBD1 (5 bases). The germline V gene has CDR1 SGDLS and CDR2 YYNGEE. This CDR3 has 15 amino acids. The V gene lost 0 bases and the J gene lost 4 bases, with 14 bases spanning the gap.

The chain links TRBV5-6 to TRBJ1-2, with a weak D call TRBD1 (5 bases). V lost 2 bases to trimming and J lost 5 bases, with 7 bases between them. The CDR3 is 12 residues long. Germline V gives CDR1 SGHDT, CDR2 YYEEEE. The CDR3 loop reads CASSLAGYGYTF. The CDR3 coding sequence is TGTGCCAGCAGCTTAGCAGGGTATGGCTACACCTTC.

The V call is TRBV5-1, the J call TRBJ2-3; D is possibly TRBD1 (5 bases). Trimming left V 3 bases short and J 2 bases short, with 13 bases between. The CDR3 runs 15 residues. Germline V gene data show CDR1 as SGHRS and CDR2 as YFSETQ. The CDR3: CASSSGRGVTDTQYF. The CDR3 nucleotides read TGCGCCAGCAGCTCTGGTAGGGGCGTCACAGATACGCAGTATTTT.